This T cell receptor beta chain derives from a study of identical twins. Among all donors, each was a healthy Caucasian. Regarding the study as a whole: Clonotypes of the beta chain that were abundant in cord blood carried fewer insertions (memory repertoires showed none). Models predicted less out-of-frame TCR alpha sharing in monozygotic twins than was found.

Unique molecular identifiers were in the cDNA, with template-switch universal primer binding. In TCRdb, the 5' RACE reads were re-called with MiXCR into one record per CDR3 protein. The sample includes about 700,000 distinct CDR3 sequences, more than 6.5% of them seen just once. This clonotype was seen a few times. Its target is not known. Unmatched junction bases numbered 6, after V lost 2 bases and J lost 5 bases. CDR1 is DFQATT, CDR2 SNEGSKA, per germline (reference sequence). The CDR3 runs to 15 residues. These same records also appear under a second study, on yellow fever vaccine responses in identical twins.

The chain is built from TRBV20-1 and TRBJ2-5; TRBD2 matches at 12 bases. The material sequenced was PBMCs. The clonotype was recovered from a young woman in good health. CDR3 loop: CSARQTSGSGETQYF. The DNA of the CDR3 is TGCAGTGCTAGACAGACTAGCGGGAGTGGGGAGACCCAGTACTTC.